These T cell receptor beta chains were read from a single sample in a study of PD-L1 blockade in urothelial cancer. Produced via immunoSEQ multiplex PCR; TCRdb's table is partial and in-frame only. In the table there are roughly 47,000 clones, around 79% of which are singletons. Sequencing was performed on PBMCs, taken around atezolizumab (anti-PD-L1) treatment. The receptor source for this set is a man in his 70s with urothelial cancer. Each CDR3 is given with its conserved first and last residue. The order of the fields is D gene, V gene, clone size, J gene, CDR3 protein, CDR3 DNA. A D gene is named only where the DNA matches it firmly. The size entry is marked missing in some rows and otherwise reads once, few, many or a size class.

d_call: TRBD2; v_call: TRBV28; clone_size: once; j_call: TRBJ2-5; cdr3_aa: CATGRAGEFETQYF; cdr3_nt: TGTGCCACAGGCCGGGCGGGGGAATTTGAGACCCAGTACTTC
d_call: NA; v_call: TRBV7-8; clone_size: NA; j_call: TRBJ1-4; cdr3_aa: CASSYGLGEEKLFF; cdr3_nt: TGTGCCAGCAGCTATGGACTGGGTGAGGAAAAACTGTTTTTT
d_call: NA; v_call: TRBV21-1; clone_size: NA; j_call: TRBJ2-4; cdr3_aa: CASSIFGGPKNIQYF; cdr3_nt: TGTGCCAGCAGCATCTTTGGGGGCCCCAAAAACATTCAGTACTTC
d_call: NA; v_call: TRBV19; clone_size: NA; j_call: TRBJ2-7; cdr3_aa: CASSIGASRHEQYF; cdr3_nt: TGTGCCAGTAGTATAGGGGCCAGCCGCCACGAGCAGTACTTC
d_call: TRBD1; v_call: TRBV5-1; clone_size: NA; j_call: TRBJ2-5; cdr3_aa: CASSPGQRQETQYF; cdr3_nt: TGCGCCAGCAGCCCGGGACAGCGCCAAGAGACCCAGTACTTC
d_call: TRBD1; v_call: TRBV10-3; clone_size: NA; j_call: TRBJ2-5; cdr3_aa: CAIKDRYQETQYF; cdr3_nt: TGTGCCATCAAGGACAGGTACCAAGAGACCCAGTACTTC
d_call: TRBD1; v_call: TRBV5-4; clone_size: NA; j_call: TRBJ2-2; cdr3_aa: CASSSVAGTGGTGELFF; cdr3_nt: TGTGCCAGCAGCTCTGTTGCCGGGACAGGGGGAACCGGGGAGCTGTTTTTT
d_call: TRBD1; v_call: TRBV18; clone_size: NA; j_call: TRBJ2-7; cdr3_aa: CASSAGQGSYEQYF; cdr3_nt: TGTGCCAGCTCAGCGGGACAGGGATCCTACGAGCAGTACTTC
d_call: NA; v_call: TRBV5-6; clone_size: few; j_call: TRBJ2-2; cdr3_aa: CASSLLGWRENTGELFF; cdr3_nt: TGTGCCAGCAGCTTGCTGGGTTGGCGGGAGAACACCGGGGAGCTGTTTTTT
d_call: NA; v_call: TRBV6-5; clone_size: NA; j_call: TRBJ2-7; cdr3_aa: CASRAGQTYEQYF; cdr3_nt: TGTGCCAGCAGGGCTGGACAGACCTACGAGCAGTACTTC
d_call: TRBD1; v_call: TRBV9; clone_size: NA; j_call: TRBJ2-1; cdr3_aa: CASSAGTGDVDEQFF; cdr3_nt: TGTGCCAGCAGCGCCGGGACAGGGGACGTGGATGAGCAGTTCTTC
d_call: TRBD1; v_call: TRBV4-1; clone_size: once; j_call: TRBJ1-1; cdr3_aa: CASSRGQGRTFF; cdr3_nt: TGCGCCAGCAGCCGAGGACAGGGTAGGACTTTCTTT
d_call: NA; v_call: TRBV5-1; clone_size: NA; j_call: TRBJ2-3; cdr3_aa: CASSFQGDTQYF; cdr3_nt: TGCGCCAGCAGCTTTCAGGGAGATACGCAGTATTTT
d_call: TRBD2; v_call: TRBV10-3; clone_size: NA; j_call: TRBJ2-3; cdr3_aa: CAISVAGETDTQYF; cdr3_nt: TGTGCCATCAGTGTAGCGGGTGAGACAGATACGCAGTATTTT
d_call: TRBD1; v_call: TRBV6-5; clone_size: NA; j_call: TRBJ1-1; cdr3_aa: CASSRDRGEAFF; cdr3_nt: TGTGCCAGCAGCCGTGACAGGGGTGAAGCTTTCTTT
d_call: TRBD2; v_call: TRBV10-3; clone_size: NA; j_call: TRBJ2-1; cdr3_aa: CAISGGLAGEGYNEQFF; cdr3_nt: TGTGCCATCAGTGGGGGACTAGCGGGAGAGGGGTACAATGAGCAGTTCTTC
d_call: TRBD1; v_call: TRBV29-1; clone_size: NA; j_call: TRBJ2-2; cdr3_aa: CSVLGQGFTGELFF; cdr3_nt: TGCAGCGTACTAGGACAGGGGTTTACCGGGGAGCTGTTTTTT
d_call: TRBD2; v_call: TRBV28; clone_size: NA; j_call: TRBJ2-6; cdr3_aa: CAVLRGGSGANVLTF; cdr3_nt: TGTGCCGTTCTCCGGGGGGGCTCTGGGGCCAACGTCCTGACTTTC
d_call: TRBD2; v_call: TRBV7-2; clone_size: NA; j_call: TRBJ2-2; cdr3_aa: CASSRQVVASGTGELFF; cdr3_nt: TGTGCCAGCAGCCGCCAAGTCGTGGCTAGCGGCACCGGGGAGCTGTTTTTT
d_call: TRBD2; v_call: TRBV19; clone_size: NA; j_call: TRBJ2-7; cdr3_aa: CASSPRQGIAGGRSYEQYF; cdr3_nt: TGTGCCAGTAGTCCCCGCCAGGGGATAGCGGGAGGGCGGAGCTACGAGCAGTACTTC